Listed here are 20 T cell receptor beta chains from one sample, sequenced in a study of cytomegalovirus exposure and HLA in healthy donors. PCR was performed using 60 Vbeta and 13 Jbeta primers. Produced via immunoSEQ multiplex PCR; TCRdb's table is partial and in-frame only. In the table there are some 160,000 clones, about 80% of which are singletons. The sequencing input was PBMCs. The source is a man over 45 in good health and CMV-seropositive.

This clone showed up just a few times. The CDR3 reads CASSPLGTDNGYTF. The CDR3 coding sequence is TGTGCCAGCTCACCCCTAGGGACAGATAATGGCTACACCTTC. The V and J genes are TRBV18 and TRBJ1-2; the match to TRBD1 covers 7 bases. The CDR3 has 14 residues. Trimming at V came to 3 bases and at J to 6 bases, leaving 7 bases not matched to a gene. In germline, CDR1 is KGHSH, CDR2 LQKENI.

This clone has just a few counts. The chain uses TRBV5-4 and TRBJ1-3; D remains unclear. Trimming cost V 0 bases and J 0 bases, with 7 bases left between them. Germline V lookup: CDR1 SGHNT, CDR2 YYREEE (reference sequence). This CDR3 is built from 15 residues. The CDR3 is CASSLDFSSGNTIYF. CDR3 sequence (DNA): TGTGCCAGCAGCTTGGACTTCTCCTCTGGAAACACCATATATTTT.

J is TRBJ2-7 and V is TRBV6-1; D perhaps matches TRBD1 (6 bases). Germline CDR1 and CDR2: MNHNS and SASEGT. Trimming removed 0 bases from V and 9 bases from J, with 12 bases in between. The CDR3 runs 13 residues. CDR3 DNA sequence: TGTGCCAGCAGTGAAGCGGGGGCTATTGGGCAGTACTTC. Its protein product is CASSEAGAIGQYF.

The CDR3 bases are TGTGCCAGCTCCCCAAGAGTTACAGGGAACACTGAAGCTTTCTTT. Translating gives CASSPRVTGNTEAFF. The genes are TRBV18 and TRBJ1-1; D may be TRBD1 (5 bases). The CDR3 consists of 15 residues. Looked up from germline, CDR1 is KGHSH and CDR2 is LQKENI. Between the trimmed V and J ends, which lost 6 bases and 1 base, there was a span of 15 bases.

The chain carries TRBV9 and TRBJ2-7; D might be TRBD1 (5 bases). The CDR3 sequence is 14 residues long. Germline V gene data show CDR1 as SGDLS and CDR2 as YYNGEE. V lost 0 bases to trimming and J lost 4 bases, with 11 bases between them. The DNA of the CDR3 is TGTGCCAGCAGCGTAGGCACAGGTGTTTACGAGCAGTACTTC. It codes for CASSVGTGVYEQYF.

The V call is TRBV30, the J call TRBJ1-4, with 9 positions matching TRBD1. The CDR3 spans 17 residues. Germline V gene data show CDR1 as GTSNPN and CDR2 as SVGIG (reference sequence). Trimming took 6 bases from V and 10 from J; bases not matched to a gene: 21. The CDR3 nucleotides read TGTGCCTGTAAGTCCCCGTTCCTCGGGGACAGGGTATCAAAACTGTTTTTT. Its protein is CACKSPFLGDRVSKLFF.

The chain joins TRBV28 to TRBJ1-1; unclear D gene. CDR1 is MDHEN and CDR2 is SYDVKM in the germline V gene. The CDR3 covers 14 residues. Trimming pared 2 bases from V and 8 bases from J, leaving 15 bases between. In nucleotides, the CDR3 is TGTGCCAGCAGTTTACGGCGGGCAATCAGGGAAGCTTTCTTT. It yields the protein CASSLRRAIREAFF.

The CDR3 bases are TGTGCCAGCAGCCCTAAGCCGGGTAAGTTCGATCAGCCCCAGCATTTT. As protein: CASSPKPGKFDQPQHF. V gene TRBV11-3 combines with J gene TRBJ1-5; D gene unclear. The germline gives CDR1 SGHNT, CDR2 YENEEA. The CDR3 covers 16 residues. With 5 bases removed from V and 5 bases from J, the gap between germline ends came to 19 bases.

V usage is TRBV7-2 and J usage is TRBJ2-4; 13 bases agree with TRBD2. The CDR3 sequence is 16 residues long. V was clipped by 10 bases and J by 0 bases; unmatched bases: 6. The germline V gene encodes CDR1 SGHTA and CDR2 FQGNSA. The CDR3 loop reads CAIGLAGELAKNIQYF. For the CDR3, the DNA is TGTGCCATCGGACTAGCGGGGGAGCTAGCCAAAAACATTCAGTACTTC.

This clone occurred a few times. V gene TRBV28 combines with J gene TRBJ1-5; the match to TRBD1 covers 8 bases. The germline CDR1 and CDR2 sequences are MDHEN and SYDVKM. The CDR3 runs to 15 residues. With V trimmed by 6 bases and J by 4 bases, 8 bases remained unmatched. CDR3 coding DNA: TGTGCCAGCAGCCTGAGGACAGGGAGTAATCAGCCCCAGCATTTT. It yields the protein CASSLRTGSNQPQHF.

The J gene is TRBJ2-5, the V gene TRBV7-2; 13 bases line up with TRBD2. CDR1 is SGHTA and CDR2 is FQGNSA in the germline V gene. The CDR3 has 17 amino acids. The V segment lost 3 bases and the J segment 2 bases; nucleotides outside the gene matches: 6. The CDR3 bases are TGTGCCAGCAGCTTTCGACTAGCGGGGGGACTACAAGAGACCCAGTACTTC. Protein: CASSFRLAGGLQETQYF.

This chain uses TRBV11-2 with TRBJ1-2; 11 nucleotides line up with TRBD1. CDR3 length: 13 residues. Germline lookup yields CDR1 SGHAT and CDR2 FQNNGV. The trim removed 5 bases at V and 7 bases at J, leaving 3 bases unmatched. The CDR3 coding sequence is TGTGCCAGCAGCCGGGACAGGGGGGCTGGCTACACCTTC. It encodes CASSRDRGAGYTF. Together with reference TRBV11-2 and TRBJ1-2, the CDR3 gives the full variable domain: EAGVAQSPRYKIIEKRQSVAFWCNPISGHATLYWYQQILGQGPKLLIQFQNNGVVDDSQLPKDRFSAERLKGVDSTLKIQPAKLEDSAVYLCASSRDRGAGYTFGSGTRLTVV.

This clone was counted a few times. The chain has TRBV5-4 and TRBJ2-5; 8 bases agree with TRBD1. The assigned J gene may be wrong: the sequence end matches TRBJ2-7 better. Germline V gene sequence: CDR1 SGHNT, CDR2 YYREEE (reference sequence). This CDR3 region has 15 residues. Here the CDR3 DNA reads TGTGCCAGCAGCTTTGCTCAGGGGGCCTCCTACGAGCAGTACTTC. Translated, it gives CASSFAQGASYEQYF.

This clone was detected only once. This CDR3 is CSALEVNEQFF. Written as DNA, the CDR3 is TGCAGTGCCTTAGAAGTCAATGAGCAGTTCTTC. J is TRBJ2-1 and V is TRBV20-1; D call uncertain. This CDR3 comprises 11 residues. Trimming took 6 bases from V and 6 from J, leaving 9 bases between them. CDR1 and CDR2 (germline): DFQATT, SNEGSKA (reference sequence).

The J gene is TRBJ1-4, the V gene TRBV10-3; D may be TRBD1 (5 bases). This CDR3 comprises 20 residues. Trimming removed 0 bases from V and 8 bases from J, with 28 bases in between. The germline gives CDR1 ENHRY, CDR2 SYGVKD. The DNA for the CDR3 is TGTGCCATCAGTGAGTCCTCCCTCCCCTACGACAGCGACCAAAGGGAAAAACTGTTTTTT. Protein sequence: CAISESSLPYDSDQREKLFF.

V and J are TRBV28 and TRBJ2-7; the D gene is possibly TRBD2 (6 bases). The length of the CDR3 is 14 residues. V was shortened by 5 bases and J by 2 bases, with 13 bases between the two germline ends. Germline loops: CDR1 MDHEN, CDR2 SYDVKM. The CDR3 loop is CASSEGLSPYEQYF. In DNA, the CDR3 is TGTGCCAGCAGTGAGGGACTCTCTCCCTACGAGCAGTACTTC. The complete variable domain, with remaining parts taken from reference TRBV28 and TRBJ2-7, reads DVKVTQSSRYLVKRTGEKVFLECVQDMDHENMFWYRQDPGLGLRLIYFSYDVKMKEKGDIPEGYSVSREKKERFSLILESASTNQTSMYLCASSEGLSPYEQYFGPGTRLTVT.

The chain is built from TRBV25-1 and TRBJ2-1; 7 positions match TRBD2. The germline V gene has CDR1 MGHDK and CDR2 SYGVNS. There are 16 residues in the CDR3. The V segment lost 2 bases and the J segment 0 bases; nucleotides outside the gene matches: 4. The DNA for the CDR3 is TGTGCCAGCAGTGAAGACCGCGGGGGCTCCTACAATGAGCAGTTCTTC. Amino acids: CASSEDRGGSYNEQFF.

The rearrangement uses TRBV4-3 and TRBJ2-7; TRBD2 matches at 11 bases. V lost 3 bases to trimming and J lost 3 bases; unmatched junction nucleotides: 7. The CDR3 length is 16 residues. CDR1 LGHNA and CDR2 YSLEER come from the germline V gene. CDR3 amino acids: CASSQEAGTSGYEQYF. Written as DNA, the CDR3 is TGCGCCAGCAGCCAGGAGGCCGGGACTAGCGGCTACGAGCAGTACTTC.

The chain links TRBV7-6 to TRBJ1-5, with D hard to call. The CDR3 spans 13 residues. V dropped 3 bases and J dropped 4 bases, with 7 bases sitting between them. Germline loops: CDR1 SGHVS, CDR2 FNYEAQ. The CDR3 DNA follows: TGTGCCAGCAGCTTTGGGCCAAATCAGCCCCAGCATTTT. It specifies CASSFGPNQPQHF.

The CDR3 sequence is CASSSRAASGNTIYF. The CDR3 DNA reads as TGTGCCAGCAGTTCCAGGGCAGCCTCTGGAAACACCATATATTTT. This chain uses TRBV27 with TRBJ1-3; D might be TRBD1 (5 bases). The CDR3 totals 15 residues. Trimming left V 4 bases short and J 0 bases short, with 10 bases between. Germline-derived CDR1 and CDR2 are MNHEY and SMNVEV (reference sequence).